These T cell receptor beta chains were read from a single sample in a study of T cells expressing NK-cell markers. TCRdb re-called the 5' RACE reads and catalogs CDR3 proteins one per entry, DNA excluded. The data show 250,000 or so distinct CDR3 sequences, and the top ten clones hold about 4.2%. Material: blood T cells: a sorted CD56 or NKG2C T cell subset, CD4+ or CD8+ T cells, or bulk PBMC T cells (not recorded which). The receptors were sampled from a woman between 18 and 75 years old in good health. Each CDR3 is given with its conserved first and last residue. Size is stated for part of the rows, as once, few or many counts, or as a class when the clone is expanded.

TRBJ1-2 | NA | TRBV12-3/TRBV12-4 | CASTKDRTPYGYTF
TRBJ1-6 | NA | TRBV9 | CASRRGSNDNSPLHF
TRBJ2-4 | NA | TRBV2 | CASRTGRTKNIQYF
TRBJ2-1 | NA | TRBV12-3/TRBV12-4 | CASRDGLAVVYEQFF
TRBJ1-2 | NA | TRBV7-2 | CASSSGRDRGYGYTF
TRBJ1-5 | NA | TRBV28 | CASSRAITGTISNQPQHF
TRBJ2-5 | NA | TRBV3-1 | CASSAQGSKKETQYF
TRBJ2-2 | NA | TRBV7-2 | CASSRNTWGAGELFF
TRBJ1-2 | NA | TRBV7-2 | CASSHPYPGGGQGYTF
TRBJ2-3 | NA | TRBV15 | CATSRETGGSRTDTQYF
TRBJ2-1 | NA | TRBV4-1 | CASSQVDLGFSSYNEQFF
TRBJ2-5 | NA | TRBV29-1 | CSVGTGVQETQYF
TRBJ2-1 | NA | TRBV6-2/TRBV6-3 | CASSYSTGYNEQFF
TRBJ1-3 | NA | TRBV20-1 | CSARDSRAAGNTIYF
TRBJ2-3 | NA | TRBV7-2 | CASSTPGLRTDTQYF
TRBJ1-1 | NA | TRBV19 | CASQRRESNTEAFF
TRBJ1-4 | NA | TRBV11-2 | CASSSDTGREKLFF
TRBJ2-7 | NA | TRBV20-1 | CSAARPGDRSYEQYF
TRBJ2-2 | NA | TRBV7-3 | CASSFGGETTGELFF
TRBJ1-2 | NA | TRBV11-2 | CASSLRQGGYTF
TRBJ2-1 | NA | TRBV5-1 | CASGPRGAHNEQFF
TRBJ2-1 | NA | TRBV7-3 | CASGRGEKNYNEQFF
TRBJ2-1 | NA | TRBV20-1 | CSAPTWTSGYNEQFF
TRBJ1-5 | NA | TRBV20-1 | CSAVGGQDAVQPQHF
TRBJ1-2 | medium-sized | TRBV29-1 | CSVEAGPYGYTF
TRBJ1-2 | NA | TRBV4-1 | CASSQVAVDYGYTF
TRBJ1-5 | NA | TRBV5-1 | CASSLGGQSGGSQPQHF
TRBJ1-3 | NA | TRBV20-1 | CSARSTGVSGNTIYF
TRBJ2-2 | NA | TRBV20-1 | CSARTSGATGELFF
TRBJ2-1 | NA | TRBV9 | CDSSTRGGLYNEQFF
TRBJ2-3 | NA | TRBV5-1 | CASSTSDRVVASGSRDTQYF
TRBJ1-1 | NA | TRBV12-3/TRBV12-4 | CASSSRSPGGAEAFF
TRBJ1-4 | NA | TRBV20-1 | CSAREAGWREKLFF
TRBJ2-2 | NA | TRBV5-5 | CASSATDRRGLGELFF
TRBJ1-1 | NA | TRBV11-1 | CASSIGQGGTEAFF
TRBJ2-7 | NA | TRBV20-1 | CSARYRGHLAGGEQYF
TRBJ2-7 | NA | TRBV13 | CASSWRGGLTYEQYF
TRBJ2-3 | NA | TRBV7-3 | CASSLMSSGRGTDTQYF
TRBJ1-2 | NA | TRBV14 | CASSSPGQHYGYTF
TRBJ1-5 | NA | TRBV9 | CASSGGGGQGIQPQHF
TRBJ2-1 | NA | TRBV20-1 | CSARGQGSLAEQFF
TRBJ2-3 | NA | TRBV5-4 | CASSPSPTTGATDTQYF
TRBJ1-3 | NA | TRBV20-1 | CSAPRGSNTIYF
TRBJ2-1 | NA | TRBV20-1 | CALRVHSYNEQFF
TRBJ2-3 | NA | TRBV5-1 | CASSNIAGGIADTQYF
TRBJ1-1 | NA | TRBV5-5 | CASSLVGVSGTEAFF
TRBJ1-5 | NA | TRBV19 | CASHRDDSSQPQHF
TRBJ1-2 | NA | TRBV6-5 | CASSYRGFANYGYTF
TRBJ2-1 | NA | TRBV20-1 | CSARDLAAAYNEQFF
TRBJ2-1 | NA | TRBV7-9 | CASSYPLSGVAYNEQFF
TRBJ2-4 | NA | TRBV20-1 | CSATGGLAKNIQYF